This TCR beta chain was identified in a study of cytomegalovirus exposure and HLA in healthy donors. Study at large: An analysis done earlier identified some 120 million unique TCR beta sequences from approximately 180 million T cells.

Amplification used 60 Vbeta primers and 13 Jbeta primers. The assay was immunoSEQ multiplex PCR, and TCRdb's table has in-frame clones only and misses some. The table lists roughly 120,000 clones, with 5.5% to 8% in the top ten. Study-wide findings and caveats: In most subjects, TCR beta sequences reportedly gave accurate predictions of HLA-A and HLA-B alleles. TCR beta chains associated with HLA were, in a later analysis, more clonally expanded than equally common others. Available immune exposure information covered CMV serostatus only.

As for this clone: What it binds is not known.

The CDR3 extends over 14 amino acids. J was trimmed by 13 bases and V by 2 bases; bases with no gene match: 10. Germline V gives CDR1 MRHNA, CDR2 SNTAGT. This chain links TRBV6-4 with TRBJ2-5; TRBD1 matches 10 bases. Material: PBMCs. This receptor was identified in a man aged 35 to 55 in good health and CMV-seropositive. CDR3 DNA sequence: TGTGCCAGCAGTGACACCCGGGGACAGGGGAGGCTGTACTTC. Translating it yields CASSDTRGQGRLYF.